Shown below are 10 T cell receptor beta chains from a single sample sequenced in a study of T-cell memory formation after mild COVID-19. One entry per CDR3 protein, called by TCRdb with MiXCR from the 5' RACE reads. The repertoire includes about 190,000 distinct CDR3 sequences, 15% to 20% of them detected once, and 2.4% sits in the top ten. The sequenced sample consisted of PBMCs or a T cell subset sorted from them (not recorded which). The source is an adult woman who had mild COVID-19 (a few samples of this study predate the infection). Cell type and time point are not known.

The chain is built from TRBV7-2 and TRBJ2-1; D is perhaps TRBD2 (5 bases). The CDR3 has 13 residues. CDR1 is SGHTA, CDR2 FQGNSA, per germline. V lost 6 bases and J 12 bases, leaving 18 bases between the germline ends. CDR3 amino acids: CASRPGSVGWQFF. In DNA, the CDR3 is TGTGCCAGCAGGCCGGGGTCGGTAGGGTGGCAGTTCTTC.

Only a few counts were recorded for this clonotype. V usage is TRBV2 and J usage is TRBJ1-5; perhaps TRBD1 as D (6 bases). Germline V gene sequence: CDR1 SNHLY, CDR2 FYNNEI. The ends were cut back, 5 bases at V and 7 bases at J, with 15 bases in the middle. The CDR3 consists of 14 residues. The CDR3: CASSRQAEGQPQHF. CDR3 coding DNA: TGTGCCAGCAGTCGACAGGCCGAGGGGCAGCCCCAGCATTTT.

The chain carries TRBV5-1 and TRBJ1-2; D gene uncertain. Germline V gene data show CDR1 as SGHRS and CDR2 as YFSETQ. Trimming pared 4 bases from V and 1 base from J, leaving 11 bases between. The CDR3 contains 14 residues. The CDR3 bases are TGCGCCAGCAGCGAGTCGGGTCTTAACTATGGCTACACCTTC. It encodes CASSESGLNYGYTF.

The CDR3 loop reads CASTPSVNTEAFF. CDR3 nucleotide sequence: TGCGCCAGCACCCCATCGGTGAACACTGAAGCTTTCTTT. The chain employs TRBV5-1 and TRBJ1-1; no definite D call. CDR1 and CDR2 from the germline V gene are SGHRS and YFSETQ. This CDR3 spans 13 amino acids. V lost 6 bases and J lost 0, with 9 bases in between.

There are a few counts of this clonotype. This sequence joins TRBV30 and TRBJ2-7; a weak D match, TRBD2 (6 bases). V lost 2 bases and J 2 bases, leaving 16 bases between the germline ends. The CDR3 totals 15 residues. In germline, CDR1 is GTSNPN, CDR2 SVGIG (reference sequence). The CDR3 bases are TGTGCCTGGAGTTTAGGGACGGGACTCACCTACGAGCAGTACTTC. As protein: CAWSLGTGLTYEQYF.

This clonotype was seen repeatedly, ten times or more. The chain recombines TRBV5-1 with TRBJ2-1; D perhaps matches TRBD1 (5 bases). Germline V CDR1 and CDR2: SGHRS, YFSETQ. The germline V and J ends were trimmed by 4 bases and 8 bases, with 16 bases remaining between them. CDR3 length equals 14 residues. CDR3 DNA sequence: TGCGCCAGCAGCGTATTAACAGGTTCTTATGAGCAGTTCTTC. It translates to CASSVLTGSYEQFF.

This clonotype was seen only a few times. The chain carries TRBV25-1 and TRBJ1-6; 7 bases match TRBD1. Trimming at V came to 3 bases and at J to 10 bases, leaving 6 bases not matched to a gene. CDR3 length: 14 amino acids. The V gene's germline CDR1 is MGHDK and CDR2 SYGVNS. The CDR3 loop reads CASSDHRGGSPLHF. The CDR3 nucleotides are TGTGCCAGCAGTGACCACAGGGGAGGCTCACCCCTCCACTTT. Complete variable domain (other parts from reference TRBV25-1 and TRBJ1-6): EADIYQTPRYLVIGTGKKITLECSQTMGHDKMYWYQQDPGMELHLIHYSYGVNSTEKGDLSSESTVSRIRTEHFPLTLESARPSHTSQYLCASSDHRGGSPLHFGNGTRLTVT.

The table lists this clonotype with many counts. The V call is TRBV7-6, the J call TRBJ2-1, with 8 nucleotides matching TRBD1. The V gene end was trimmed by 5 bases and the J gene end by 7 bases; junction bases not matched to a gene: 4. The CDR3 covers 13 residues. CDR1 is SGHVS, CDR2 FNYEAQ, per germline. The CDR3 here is CASSPRGQNEQFF. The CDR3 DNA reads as TGTGCCAGCAGCCCCAGGGGGCAGAATGAGCAGTTCTTC.

CDR3 residues: CASSPQAANTEAFF. CDR3 in DNA: TGTGCCAGCAGTCCACAGGCCGCGAACACTGAAGCTTTCTTT. The V call is TRBV12-3 or TRBV12-4, the J call TRBJ1-1, with D possibly being TRBD1 (5 bases). V lost 5 bases and J lost 1, with 11 bases in between. This CDR3 is 14 amino acids long.

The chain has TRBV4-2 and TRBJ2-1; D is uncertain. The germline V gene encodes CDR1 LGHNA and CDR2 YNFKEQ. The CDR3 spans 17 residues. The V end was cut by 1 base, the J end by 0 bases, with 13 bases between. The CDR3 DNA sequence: TGTGCCAGCAGCCAAGGGCCAGGCCTTTCCTCCTACAATGAGCAGTTCTTC. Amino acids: CASSQGPGLSSYNEQFF.